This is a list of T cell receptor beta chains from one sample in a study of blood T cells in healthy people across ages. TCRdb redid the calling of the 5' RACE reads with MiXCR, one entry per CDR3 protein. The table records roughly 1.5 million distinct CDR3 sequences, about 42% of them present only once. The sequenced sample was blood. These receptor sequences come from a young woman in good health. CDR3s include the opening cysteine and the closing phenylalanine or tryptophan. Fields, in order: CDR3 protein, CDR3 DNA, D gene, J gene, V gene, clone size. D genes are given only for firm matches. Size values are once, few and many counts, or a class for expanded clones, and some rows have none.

CDR3 protein: CASSQGQDRSAPYGYTF; CDR3 DNA: TGCGCCAGCAGCCAAGGTCAGGACAGGTCGGCCCCCTATGGCTACACCTTC; D gene: TRBD1; J gene: TRBJ1-2; V gene: TRBV4-1; clone size: .
CDR3 protein: CASSRASIYEQYF; CDR3 DNA: TGTGCCAGTAGTAGGGCTAGCATCTACGAGCAGTACTTC; D gene: .; J gene: TRBJ2-7; V gene: TRBV19; clone size: .
CDR3 protein: CSAPSGTSSYEQYF; CDR3 DNA: TGCAGTGCGCCGTCCGGGACAAGCTCCTACGAGCAGTACTTC; D gene: .; J gene: TRBJ2-7; V gene: TRBV20-1; clone size: few
CDR3 protein: CASSPYADSSYEQYF; CDR3 DNA: TGTGCCAGCAGCCCCTATGCGGATTCCTCCTACGAGCAGTACTTC; D gene: .; J gene: TRBJ2-7; V gene: TRBV7-2; clone size: .
CDR3 protein: CSVRGQVHDEQYF; CDR3 DNA: TGCAGCGTACGGGGACAGGTTCACGATGAGCAGTACTTC; D gene: TRBD1; J gene: TRBJ2-7; V gene: TRBV29-1; clone size: .
CDR3 protein: CASSSRTSSQETQYF; CDR3 DNA: TGTGCCAGCAGCTCCAGGACTAGCAGCCAAGAGACCCAGTACTTC; D gene: TRBD2; J gene: TRBJ2-5; V gene: TRBV3-1; clone size: few
CDR3 protein: CASSLRHTNYGYTF; CDR3 DNA: TGCGCCAGCAGCCTAAGGCACACCAACTATGGCTACACCTTC; D gene: .; J gene: TRBJ1-2; V gene: TRBV4-3; clone size: .
CDR3 protein: CASGDRTVLTYEQYF; CDR3 DNA: TGTGCCAGTGGGGATAGGACAGTCCTTACCTACGAGCAGTACTTC; D gene: .; J gene: TRBJ2-7; V gene: TRBV11-2; clone size: .
CDR3 protein: CSARDPAMRGTYNEQFF; CDR3 DNA: TGCAGTGCTAGAGACCCGGCGATGCGGGGCACATACAATGAGCAGTTCTTC; D gene: .; J gene: TRBJ2-1; V gene: TRBV20-1; clone size: .
CDR3 protein: CATSRNRGYEQYF; CDR3 DNA: TGTGCCACCAGCAGAAACAGGGGCTACGAGCAGTACTTC; D gene: TRBD1; J gene: TRBJ2-7; V gene: TRBV15; clone size: few
CDR3 protein: CASSLVGRGHYEQYF; CDR3 DNA: TGTGCCAGCAGCTTAGTGGGACGAGGACACTACGAGCAGTACTTC; D gene: .; J gene: TRBJ2-7; V gene: TRBV7-9; clone size: few
CDR3 protein: CASSLGVVSYEQYF; CDR3 DNA: TGCGCCAGCAGCTTGGGAGTCGTCTCCTACGAGCAGTACTTC; D gene: .; J gene: TRBJ2-7; V gene: TRBV5-1; clone size: few
CDR3 protein: CASSARTSGGREQYF; CDR3 DNA: TGTGCCAGCAGTGCCCGGACTAGCGGGGGGCGCGAGCAGTACTTC; D gene: TRBD2; J gene: TRBJ2-7; V gene: TRBV12-3/TRBV12-4; clone size: few
CDR3 protein: CASSPSFDAGLPTRTF; CDR3 DNA: TGTGCCAGCAGCCCATCCTTTGATGCGGGACTACCAACGAGGACCTTC; D gene: .; J gene: TRBJ1-2; V gene: TRBV9; clone size: once
CDR3 protein: CASSYTGTSGRMNEQYF; CDR3 DNA: TGTGCCAGCAGCTACACCGGGACTAGCGGGAGAATGAATGAGCAGTACTTC; D gene: TRBD2; J gene: TRBJ2-7; V gene: TRBV7-2; clone size: .
CDR3 protein: CASSDAQTPDTQYF; CDR3 DNA: TGTGCCAGCAGTGATGCCCAGACGCCAGATACGCAGTATTTT; D gene: .; J gene: TRBJ2-3; V gene: TRBV6-2/TRBV6-3; clone size: .
CDR3 protein: CASKADRVAPLHF; CDR3 DNA: TGTGCCAGCAAGGCTGACAGGGTAGCTCCCCTCCACTTT; D gene: TRBD1; J gene: TRBJ1-6; V gene: TRBV2; clone size: .
CDR3 protein: CASRRPTHRGNEQYF; CDR3 DNA: TGTGCCAGCAGAAGACCAACACACCGGGGGAATGAGCAGTACTTC; D gene: .; J gene: TRBJ2-5; V gene: TRBV2; clone size: .
CDR3 protein: CASSPGSLKSNEQFF; CDR3 DNA: TGTGCCAGCAGCCCCGGTTCCCTAAAATCCAATGAGCAGTTCTTC; D gene: .; J gene: TRBJ2-1; V gene: TRBV27; clone size: few
CDR3 protein: CASSQGSGANVLAF; CDR3 DNA: TGTGCCAGCAGCCAAGGGTCTGGGGCCAACGTCCTGGCTTTC; D gene: .; J gene: TRBJ2-6; V gene: TRBV14; clone size: .